These T cell receptor beta chains were read from a single sample in a study of T cell responses to AZD1222 COVID-19 vaccine. Repertoires were generated with immunoSEQ multiplex PCR, while TCRdb's copy carries only in-frame clones and drops some. The sample has 80,000 or so clones; roughly nine tenths are singletons. This material consisted of peripheral blood, taken on day 0 of AZD1222 vaccination. The receptors originated from an adult in good health. The CDR3 runs from the conserved cysteine through the conserved F or W. A D gene is named only where the DNA matches it firmly. The size entry is marked missing in some rows and otherwise reads once, few, many or a size class.

d_gene	abundance	j_gene	v_gene	CDR3aa	CDR3nt
TRBD1	-	TRBJ1-2	TRBV7-9	CASSLGQGDYGYTF	TGTGCCAGCAGCTTAGGACAGGGCGACTATGGCTACACCTTC
-	-	TRBJ1-5	TRBV11-3	CASSLDQDSAFSNQPQHF	TGTGCCAGCAGCTTAGATCAGGACAGCGCGTTTAGCAATCAGCCCCAGCATTTT
-	-	TRBJ1-1	TRBV7-8	CASSLVGASTEAFF	TGTGCCAGCAGCTTAGTTGGGGCGAGCACTGAAGCTTTCTTT
-	-	TRBJ1-1	TRBV27	CASKGIVSTEAFF	TGTGCCAGCAAAGGTATCGTGTCCACTGAAGCTTTCTTT
-	-	TRBJ2-1	TRBV19	CASSIWGGRLGNEQFF	TGTGCCAGTAGTATTTGGGGTGGGCGGCTCGGGAATGAGCAGTTCTTC
TRBD1	-	TRBJ2-7	TRBV10-1	CASSGQTGGPYEQYF	TGCGCCAGCAGTGGTCAGACAGGGGGTCCCTACGAGCAGTACTTC
-	-	TRBJ1-6	TRBV6-2/TRBV6-3	CASSYFGNSPLHF	TGTGCCAGCAGTTACTTCGGTAATTCACCCCTCCACTTT
-	-	TRBJ2-6	TRBV5-1	CASSLAGFGANVLTF	TGCGCCAGCAGCTTGGCGGGGTTCGGGGCCAACGTCCTGACTTTC
-	-	TRBJ2-7	TRBV12-3/TRBV12-4	CASSLKLYEQYF	TGTGCCAGCAGTTTAAAGTTGTACGAGCAGTACTTC
-	-	TRBJ2-2	TRBV7-2	CASSFLTVNTGELFF	TGTGCCAGCAGCTTCCTGACAGTTAACACCGGGGAGCTGTTTTTT
-	-	TRBJ2-3	TRBV7-9	CACAEGPDTQYF	TGTGCCTGCGCGGAGGGACCAGATACGCAGTATTTT
TRBD2	-	TRBJ2-3	TRBV7-2	CASTRLAGGDTQYF	TGTGCCAGCACCCGACTAGCGGGAGGAGATACGCAGTATTTT
TRBD1	-	TRBJ2-7	TRBV2	CASSPGTVGYEQYF	TGTGCCAGCAGTCCCGGGACAGTGGGCTACGAGCAGTACTTC
-	-	TRBJ1-2	TRBV6-5	CASTDTNYGYTF	TGTGCCAGCACCGACACCAACTATGGCTACACCTTC
TRBD2	-	TRBJ2-7	TRBV7-6	CASSPTPSGRADEQYF	TGTGCCAGCAGCCCAACCCCTAGCGGGAGGGCCGACGAGCAGTACTTC
TRBD1	many	TRBJ2-7	TRBV27	CASKDRGTYEQYF	TGTGCCAGCAAAGACAGGGGAACCTACGAGCAGTACTTC
-	-	TRBJ2-5	TRBV27	CASSRDVTGETQYF	TGTGCCAGCAGTAGGGACGTGACCGGGGAGACCCAGTACTTC
-	-	TRBJ2-1	TRBV11-2	CASSFYREQFF	TGTGCCAGCAGCTTTTACAGGGAGCAGTTCTTC
-	-	TRBJ1-1	TRBV18	CASSPPGPNTEAFF	TGTGCCAGCTCACCACCGGGGCCAAACACTGAAGCTTTCTTT
-	medium-sized	TRBJ1-2	TRBV25-1	CASLLKGDTF	TGTGCCAGCCTCCTCAAGGGTGATACCTTC
-	-	TRBJ1-2	TRBV10-3	CAISESGVLYGYTF	TGTGCCATCAGTGAGTCAGGGGTACTTTATGGCTACACCTTC
-	-	TRBJ2-7	TRBV19	CASSMGAPFYEQYF	TGTGCCAGTAGTATGGGGGCACCCTTCTACGAGCAGTACTTC
-	-	TRBJ1-3	TRBV13	CASSLLPGPAAF	TGTGCCAGCAGCTTACTTCCGGGACCGGCGGCTTTT
-	-	TRBJ1-1	TRBV20-1	CSAPTHTEAFF	TGCAGTGCCCCGACACACACTGAAGCTTTCTTT
-	-	TRBJ1-1	TRBV19	CASSIRHDDTEAFF	TGTGCCAGTAGCATCAGGCATGACGACACTGAAGCTTTCTTT
-	few	TRBJ1-1	TRBV21-1	CASSRIFPSNTEAFF	TGTGCCAGCAGCAGGATCTTCCCTTCGAACACTGAAGCTTTCTTT
TRBD2	-	TRBJ2-3	TRBV7-6	CASSSSGTSLTDTQYF	TGTGCCAGCAGCTCCTCCGGGACTAGTTTGACAGATACGCAGTATTTT
-	-	TRBJ1-5	TRBV3-1/TRBV3-2	CASSQGGLRNQPQHF	TGTGCCAGCAGCCAAGGAGGGTTGAGGAATCAGCCCCAGCATTTT
TRBD1	-	TRBJ1-2	TRBV7-2	CASSFAGTGTSGYTF	TGTGCCAGCAGCTTTGCCGGGACAGGGACCTCTGGCTACACCTTC
-	-	TRBJ1-4	TRBV21-1	CASSKRAVEDEKLFF	TGTGCCAGCAGCAAAAGGGCAGTTGAGGATGAAAAACTGTTTTTT
-	-	TRBJ2-6	TRBV7-6	CASSSWGLRGAEAGANVLTF	TGTGCCAGCAGCTCCTGGGGCCTTAGGGGAGCGGAGGCTGGGGCCAACGTCCTGACTTTC
TRBD2	-	TRBJ2-3	TRBV6-2/TRBV6-3	CASSYSGLAGGTDTQYF	TGTGCCAGCAGTTACTCGGGACTAGCGGGGGGCACAGATACGCAGTATTTT
-	-	TRBJ1-1	TRBV6-1	CASSDRGRAEAFF	TGTGCCAGCAGTGATCGAGGGAGGGCTGAAGCTTTCTTT
-	-	TRBJ1-1	TRBV30	CAWSVQTEAFF	TGTGCCTGGAGTGTACAAACTGAAGCTTTCTTT
TRBD1	-	TRBJ2-7	TRBV2	CASLGQGAREQYF	TGTGCCAGCCTCGGACAGGGGGCGAGGGAGCAGTACTTC
TRBD1	-	TRBJ1-4	TRBV10-3	CATGQGNGEKLFF	TGTGCCACCGGACAGGGAAATGGCGAAAAACTGTTTTTT
-	-	TRBJ1-2	TRBV7-9	CASSLVVPTAYGYTF	TGTGCCAGCAGCTTAGTGGTGCCGACAGCCTATGGCTACACCTTC
-	few	TRBJ2-7	TRBV30	CAWSPGEAYEQYF	TGTGCCTGGAGTCCGGGGGAGGCGTACGAGCAGTACTTC
-	-	TRBJ1-1	TRBV30	CAWSKERNTEAFF	TGTGCCTGGAGTAAGGAGAGGAACACTGAAGCTTTCTTT
-	-	TRBJ1-5	TRBV4-1	CASSQDEGGSQPQHF	TGCGCCAGCAGCCAAGATGAAGGGGGTAGTCAGCCCCAGCATTTT
TRBD2	-	TRBJ2-7	TRBV29-1	CATGLAGGGRGPYEQYF	TGCGCCACGGGACTAGCGGGAGGGGGCCGAGGGCCTTACGAGCAGTACTTC
-	few	TRBJ1-1	TRBV6-2/TRBV6-3	CASSYQERTAFF	TGTGCCAGCAGTTACCAGGAGAGGACAGCTTTCTTT
-	-	TRBJ2-3	TRBV6-6	CASSLQSSSTDTQYF	TGTGCCAGCAGTCTCCAAAGCTCTAGCACAGATACGCAGTATTTT
TRBD1	-	TRBJ1-2	TRBV7-3	CASSTGTGDYGYTF	TGTGCCAGCAGCACTGGGACAGGAGACTATGGCTACACCTTC
-	-	TRBJ2-3	TRBV18	CASAEGSTDTQYF	TGTGCCAGCGCCGAGGGCTCCACAGATACGCAGTATTTT